This T cell receptor beta chain originates from a study of blood T cells in healthy people across ages. Whole-study findings and limits: Underestimates were what the diversity estimates from one million T cells were considered to be. Greater diversity and more naive CD4+ cells were seen in long-lived donors than in aged donors.

Using a J-beta primer mix together with a sample-barcoded 5' primer, a second PCR was run for about 7 to 12 cycles. TCRdb reprocessed the 5' RACE reads with MiXCR, giving one entry per CDR3 protein. Among about 800,000 distinct CDR3 sequences listed, about half were seen once. Germline values: CDR1 MNHEY, CDR2 SMNVEV (reference sequence). Trimming took 3 bases from V and 2 from J, leaving 9 bases between them. The CDR3 length is 14 residues. Worth noting for this clonotype: Its antigen remains unidentified.

The sequenced material came from blood. The chain uses TRBV27 and TRBJ2-3, with D possibly matching TRBD1 (5 bases). This TCR was recovered from a man aged 80 or over in good health. In nucleotides, the CDR3 is TGTGCCAGCAGTTTTGGGGCTACCACAGATACGCAGTATTTT. Translating it yields CASSFGATTDTQYF.